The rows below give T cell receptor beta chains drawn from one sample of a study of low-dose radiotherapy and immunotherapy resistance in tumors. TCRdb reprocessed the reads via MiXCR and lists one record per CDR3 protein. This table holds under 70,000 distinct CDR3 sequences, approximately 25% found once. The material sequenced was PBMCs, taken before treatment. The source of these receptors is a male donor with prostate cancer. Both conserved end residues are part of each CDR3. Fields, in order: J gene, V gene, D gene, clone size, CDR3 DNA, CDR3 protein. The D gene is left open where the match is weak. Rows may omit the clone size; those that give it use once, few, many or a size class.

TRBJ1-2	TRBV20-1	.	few	TGCAGTGCTAGAGATGTAGGGTATGGCTACACCTTC	CSARDVGYGYTF
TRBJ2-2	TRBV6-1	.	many	TGTGCCAGCAGTGAAGCATGGTGGAACCCGAACACCGGGGAGCTGTTTTTT	CASSEAWWNPNTGELFF
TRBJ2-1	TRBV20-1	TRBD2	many	TGCAGTGCCCCCGGGACTAGCGGGAAGGCGGGTGAGCAGTTCTTC	CSAPGTSGKAGEQFF
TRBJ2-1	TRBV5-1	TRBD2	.	TGCGCCAGCAGCTTGGCTAGCGGGGGTAATGAGCAGTTCTTC	CASSLASGGNEQFF
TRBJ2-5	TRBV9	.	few	TGTGCCAGCAGCGTAGGGTCGCAGGGGACCCGCTTACAAGAGACCCAGTACTTC	CASSVGSQGTRLQETQYF
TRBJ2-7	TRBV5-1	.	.	TGCGCCAGCAGCTTGGCAGGGACCGAGCAGTACTTC	CASSLAGTEQYF
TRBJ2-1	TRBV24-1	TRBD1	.	TGTGCCGCCTCGACAGGGTCCTCCTACAATGAGCAGTTCTTC	CAASTGSSYNEQFF
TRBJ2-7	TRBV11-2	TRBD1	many	TGTGCCAGCAGCTCCCTGGGACAGGAAAACTACGAGCAGTACTTC	CASSSLGQENYEQYF
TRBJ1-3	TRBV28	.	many	TGTGCCAGCAGTCCTCCCCGGCAAAGGAGGGCCTCTGGAAACACCATATATTTT	CASSPPRQRRASGNTIYF
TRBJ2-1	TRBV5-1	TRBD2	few	TGCGCCAGCAGCTCCGGCCAACTAGCGGGAGGGTGGGATGAGCAGTTCTTC	CASSSGQLAGGWDEQFF
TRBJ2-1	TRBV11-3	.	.	TGTGCCAGCAGCTTAGGCTCGGCGGGACTGTTCTACAATGAGCAGTTCTTC	CASSLGSAGLFYNEQFF
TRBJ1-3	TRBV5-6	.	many	TGTGCCAGCAGCTTGCGACGGCCCGGAAACACCATATATTTT	CASSLRRPGNTIYF
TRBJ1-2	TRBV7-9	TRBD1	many	TGTGCCAGCAGCTTATCCGGGACAGTGATCAACTATGGCTACACCTTC	CASSLSGTVINYGYTF
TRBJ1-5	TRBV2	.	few	TGTGCCAGCAGTGAAAGGCAGCACAATCAGCCCCAGCATTTT	CASSERQHNQPQHF
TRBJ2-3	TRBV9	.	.	TGTGCCAGCAGCGTAGGAGCGGCAGATACGCAGTATTTT	CASSVGAADTQYF
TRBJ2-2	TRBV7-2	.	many	TGTGCCAGCAGCTTCGGGTCCCCGAACACCGGGGAGCTGTTTTTT	CASSFGSPNTGELFF
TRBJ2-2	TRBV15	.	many	TGTGCCACCAGCACCCGGAGGCAGGGAGGCACCGGGGAGCTGTTTTTT	CATSTRRQGGTGELFF
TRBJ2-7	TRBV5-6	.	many	TGTGCCAGCAGCTTCTGGGCTCTTTACGAGCAGTACTTC	CASSFWALYEQYF
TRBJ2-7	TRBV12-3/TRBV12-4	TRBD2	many	TGTGCCAGTTCTGACATAGCGGGAGTTGGTGACGAGCAGTACTTC	CASSDIAGVGDEQYF
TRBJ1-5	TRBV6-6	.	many	TGTGCCAGCAGTGGAAAGGGGAGGAGTCAGCCCCAGCATTTT	CASSGKGRSQPQHF
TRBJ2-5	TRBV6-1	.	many	TGTGCCAGCAGACCGACAGGCCCAGAGACCCAGTACTTC	CASRPTGPETQYF
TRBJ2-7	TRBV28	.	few	TGTGCCAGCAGCACGAGGCGAGCTTCCTCCTACGAGCAGTACTTC	CASSTRRASSYEQYF
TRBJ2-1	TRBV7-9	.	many	TGTGCCAGCAGCTTTAGGGACCCGCAGTTCTTC	CASSFRDPQFF
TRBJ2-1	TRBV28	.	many	TGTGCCAGCAGTTCCGCCGGGGCAGGGAACAATGAGCAGTTCTTC	CASSSAGAGNNEQFF
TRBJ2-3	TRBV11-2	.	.	TGTGCCAGCAGCTTAGAGGGGCTAGGTCGGGGACAATCAGATACGCAGTATTTT	CASSLEGLGRGQSDTQYF
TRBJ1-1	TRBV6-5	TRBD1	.	TGTGCCAGCAGCCGGGACAGGGGAATGAACACTGAAGCTTTCTTT	CASSRDRGMNTEAFF
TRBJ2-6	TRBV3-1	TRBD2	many	TGTGCCAGCAGCCAAGTCCCGCTAGCGGGAGGGTTTTCTGGGGCCAACGTCCTGACTTTC	CASSQVPLAGGFSGANVLTF
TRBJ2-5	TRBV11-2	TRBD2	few	TGTGCCAGCAGCCCTGGACTAGCCGAGACCCAGTACTTC	CASSPGLAETQYF
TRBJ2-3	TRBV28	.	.	TGTGCCAGCAGTTTACTAGCTACAGATACGCAGTATTTT	CASSLLATDTQYF
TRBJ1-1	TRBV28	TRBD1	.	TGTGCCAGCAGTCCGAGCCTCGGACAGGGGGCAAACACTGAAGCTTTCTTT	CASSPSLGQGANTEAFF
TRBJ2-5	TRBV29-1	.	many	TGCAGCAAGGGAATCCAAGAGACCCAGTACTTC	CSKGIQETQYF
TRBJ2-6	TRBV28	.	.	TGTGCCAGCAGTTTACCCTCTACTCACCCTGGGGCCAACGTCCTGACTTTC	CASSLPSTHPGANVLTF
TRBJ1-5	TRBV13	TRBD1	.	TGTGCCAGCAGTTCAGGACAGGGCGCTCAGCCCCAGCATTTT	CASSSGQGAQPQHF
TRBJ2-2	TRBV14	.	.	TGTGCCAGCAGCCAAGCCCTGACCGGTACCGGGGAGCTGTTTTTT	CASSQALTGTGELFF
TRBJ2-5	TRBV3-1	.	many	TGTGCCAGCAGCTTGCTCAGGGGCAGGGAGACCCAGTACTTC	CASSLLRGRETQYF
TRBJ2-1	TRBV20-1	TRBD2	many	TGCAGTGCGAAGACTAGCGGGGGGGCTTACAATGAGCAGTTCTTC	CSAKTSGGAYNEQFF